The 10 T cell receptor beta chains reported below all come from one sample, sequenced in a study of blood T cell repertoires in COVID-19. Some clones are missing from TCRdb's copy, which holds only in-frame ones; the method was immunoSEQ multiplex PCR. The sample carries 100,000 or so clones, more than 70% recorded once. Source material: peripheral blood. The receptor source for this set is a human donor in a cohort sampled during active COVID-19.

The chain joins TRBV7-8 to TRBJ1-1, with a tentative D call TRBD1 (5 bases). This CDR3 is 14 amino acids long. Trimming took 4 bases from V and 0 from J, leaving 9 bases between them. Germline V gene lookup returns CDR1 SGHVS and CDR2 FQNEAQ. This chain's CDR3 is CASSSDIMNTEAFF. In DNA, the CDR3 is TGTGCCAGCAGCTCGGACATAATGAACACTGAAGCTTTCTTT.

The V call is TRBV6-5, the J call TRBJ1-1; D ambiguous. With 7 bases removed from V and 9 bases from J, the gap between germline ends came to 12 bases. In germline, CDR1 is MNHEY, CDR2 SVGAGI. This CDR3 region has 11 residues. CDR3 protein: CASNWTRKAFF. Here the CDR3 DNA reads TGTGCCAGCAACTGGACTCGTAAAGCTTTCTTT.

V and J are TRBV10-3 and TRBJ2-7; D not certain. Trimming shortened V by 4 bases and J by 9 bases, and 13 bases separated the two germline ends. The V gene's germline CDR1 is ENHRY and CDR2 SYGVKD. This CDR3 region has 12 residues. In DNA form, the CDR3 reads TGTGCCATCAGTGGTTCGTCGGAGTCGCAGTACTTC. Translated, it gives CAISGSSESQYF.

The chain joins TRBV10-3 to TRBJ2-6; D perhaps matches TRBD1 (6 bases). The CDR3 loop spans 15 amino acids. With 9 bases removed from V and 0 bases from J, the gap between germline ends came to 12 bases. The germline V gene encodes CDR1 ENHRY and CDR2 SYGVKD. The DNA of the CDR3 is TGTGCCATTGGGACACCAGGCTCTGGGGCCAACGTCCTGACTTTC. It specifies CAIGTPGSGANVLTF.

This chain links TRBV10-3 with TRBJ2-5; 7 bases agree with TRBD1. Germline V gene data show CDR1 as ENHRY and CDR2 as SYGVKD. The CDR3 is made up of 15 amino acids. Unmatched junction bases numbered 9, after V lost 4 bases and J lost 4 bases. As DNA, the CDR3 is TGTGCCATCAGTGGTAGTGTCAGGGGGTCAGAGACCCAGTACTTC. As protein: CAISGSVRGSETQYF.

This clone was detected only a few times. The V and J genes are TRBV6-7 and TRBJ2-7; a possible D gene is TRBD2 (5 bases). TRBV6-7 is noted as an ORF with a role that remains uncertain. The CDR3 extends over 15 amino acids. V was shortened by 0 bases and J by 6 bases, with 15 bases between the two germline ends. Here the CDR3 reads CASSYSRRTAGEQYF. CDR3 coding DNA: TGTGCCAGCAGTTACTCCCGCAGGACTGCTGGCGAGCAGTACTTC.

This rearrangement joins TRBV25-1 to TRBJ1-5; 8 nucleotides match TRBD1. The germline gives CDR1 MGHDK, CDR2 SYGVNS. The trim removed 6 bases at V and 7 bases at J, leaving 8 bases unmatched. This CDR3 spans 14 amino acids. CDR3 DNA sequence: TGTGCCAGCAGCCTCACAGGGGGAGGCCAGCCCCAGCATTTT. Its protein is CASSLTGGGQPQHF.

J is TRBJ2-1 and V is TRBV6-2 or TRBV6-3, with 9 bases fitting TRBD1. The germline gives CDR1 MNHEY, CDR2 SVGEGT. The junction had 8 bases not matched to a gene; V was cut back by 4 bases and J by 7 bases. CDR3 size: 15 residues. The CDR3 DNA reads TGTGCCAGCAGTTCCCAGGGACAGGGTGGGAATGAGCAGTTCTTC. Protein: CASSSQGQGGNEQFF.

This clone was observed a single time. The chain is built from TRBV3-1 (or the pseudogene TRBV3-2) and TRBJ2-3, with 10 bases identical to TRBD2. This CDR3 spans 15 amino acids. The trim removed 1 base at V and 8 bases at J, leaving 6 bases unmatched. Germline values: CDR1 LGHDT, CDR2 YNNKEL (reference sequence). The CDR3 loop reads CASSQATSGISTQYF. In DNA, the CDR3 is TGTGCCAGCAGCCAAGCCACTAGCGGGATCAGTACGCAGTATTTT.

The CDR3 sequence: CASSYYRDEKLFF. CDR3 coding DNA: TGTGCCAGCAGTTACTACAGGGACGAAAAACTGTTTTTT. The chain links TRBV6-6 to TRBJ1-4; D is perhaps TRBD1 (6 bases). CDR3 length: 13 amino acids. In germline, CDR1 is MNHNY, CDR2 SVGAGI (reference sequence). V gave up 1 base and J gave up 8 bases, with 8 bases separating them.